Reported below is one T cell receptor (beta chain). Data came from immunoSEQ multiplex PCR; TCRdb stores just in-frame clones and leaves some out. The sample has 250,000 to 300,000 clones, 80% to 90% seen once. The sample originates from a study of cytomegalovirus exposure and HLA in healthy donors. V dropped 5 bases and J dropped 2 bases, with 10 bases sitting between them. Germline CDR1 is SEHNR and CDR2 is FQNEAQ (reference sequence). The CDR3 loop spans 14 amino acids. The V gene is TRBV7-9, the J gene TRBJ1-5; D not resolved. Material: PBMCs. This TCR was sampled from a woman aged 18-29 years in good health and CMV-seronegative. The CDR3 spells CASSRDSGNQPQHF. CDR3 DNA sequence: TGTGCCAGCAGCCGCGATTCTGGCAATCAGCCCCAGCATTTT. The full variable domain, in which reference TRBV7-9 and TRBJ1-5 provide the parts outside the CDR3, is DTGVSQNPRHKITKRGQNVTFRCDPISEHNRLYWYRQTLGQGPEFLTYFQNEAQLEKSRLLSDRFSAERPKGSFSTLEIQRTEQGDSAMYLCASSRDSGNQPQHFGDGTRLSIL.